This is a list of T cell receptor beta chains from one sample in a study of graft-versus-host responses after intestinal transplantation. These receptors have no identified antigens. Sequencing was performed with immunoSEQ multiplex PCR; in TCRdb, only in-frame clones are kept and a portion is missing. The table includes around 90,000 clones, 85% to 95% detected once. Sequencing was performed on unstimulated CD8+ T cells sorted from spleen or lymph node cells, taken before transplant. These receptors were collected from a human donor who was the organ donor for an intestinal transplant. CDR3s include the opening cysteine and the closing phenylalanine or tryptophan. A D gene is named only where the DNA matches it firmly. Clone sizes are given selectively: once, few, many, or a class where the clone is expanded.

TRBV2	TRBJ2-1	-	-	CASSPLAMRSSYNEQFF	TGTGCCAGCAGTCCCCTAGCGATGAGGAGCTCCTACAATGAGCAGTTCTTC
TRBV7-9	TRBJ1-2	-	-	CASSLGGPYGYTF	TGTGCCAGCAGCTTAGGAGGGCCCTATGGCTACACCTTC
TRBV6-1	TRBJ2-7	-	-	CASSDFYTSFYEQYF	TGTGCCAGCAGTGATTTCTATACTAGCTTCTACGAGCAGTACTTC
TRBV10-1	TRBJ1-1	-	-	CASSDRLNTEAFF	TGCGCCAGCAGCGACAGGTTGAACACTGAAGCTTTCTTT
TRBV5-1	TRBJ1-2	TRBD1	-	CASRLRRGRLSYTF	TGCGCCAGCAGACTACGCAGGGGGCGATTGTCCTACACCTTC
TRBV4-1	TRBJ2-7	TRBD1	-	CASSQLTGPSYEQYF	TGCGCCAGCAGCCAACTGACAGGGCCATCCTACGAGCAGTACTTC
TRBV4-1	TRBJ2-3	TRBD2	-	CASSPIGTTGDTQYF	TGCGCCAGCAGCCCTATAGGGACTACGGGAGATACGCAGTATTTT
TRBV28	TRBJ1-5	-	-	CASSLRGYNQPQHF	TGTGCCAGCAGTTTACGGGGTTACAATCAGCCCCAGCATTTT
TRBV4-1	TRBJ2-1	TRBD2	-	CASSWTSGGVGEQFF	TGCGCCAGCAGCTGGACTAGCGGGGGTGTAGGTGAGCAGTTCTTC
TRBV7-9	TRBJ1-2	-	once	CASRKPSGAVYGYTF	TGTGCCAGCAGAAAGCCCTCAGGGGCCGTCTATGGCTACACCTTC
TRBV28	TRBJ1-2	-	-	CASSLNPAGYGYTF	TGTGCCAGCAGTTTAAACCCAGCAGGGTATGGCTACACCTTC
TRBV6-5	TRBJ2-3	TRBD2	-	CASGSGGAYDTQYF	TGTGCCAGCGGATCGGGAGGGGCTTACGATACGCAGTATTTT
TRBV15	TRBJ1-5	-	-	CATSRVRVGNQPQHF	TGTGCCACCAGCAGAGTCAGGGTTGGAAATCAGCCCCAGCATTTT
TRBV28	TRBJ2-6	-	-	CASSTEDSGANVLTF	TGTGCCAGCAGCACAGAAGACTCTGGGGCCAACGTCCTGACTTTC
TRBV30	TRBJ2-1	-	-	CAWSLYGASVEQFF	TGTGCCTGGAGTCTTTATGGGGCTAGCGTCGAGCAGTTCTTC
TRBV18	TRBJ2-7	TRBD1	-	CASSPDRGLYEQYF	TGTGCCAGCTCACCGGACAGGGGGCTTTACGAGCAGTACTTC
TRBV28	TRBJ2-3	TRBD2	-	CASSFLTSGRAIRGTDTQYF	TGTGCCAGCAGTTTTCTGACTAGCGGGAGGGCGATACGCGGGACAGATACGCAGTATTTT
TRBV9	TRBJ1-2	-	-	CASSVAASRIDNYGYTF	TGTGCCAGCAGCGTAGCTGCGTCGCGGATAGATAACTATGGCTACACCTTC
TRBV28	TRBJ2-3	-	-	CASSFPLSTRTSTDTQYF	TGTGCCAGCAGTTTCCCCCTGAGTACTAGGACTAGCACAGATACGCAGTATTTT
TRBV6-1	TRBJ1-1	TRBD1	once	CASSILGGAGTEAFF	TGTGCCAGCAGTATTCTAGGGGGCGCGGGGACTGAAGCTTTCTTT
TRBV9	TRBJ2-3	TRBD2	once	CASSATSGSSADTQYF	TGTGCCAGCAGCGCGACTAGCGGGAGTAGCGCAGATACGCAGTATTTT
TRBV5-1	TRBJ1-2	-	-	CASSSDKYGYTF	TGCGCCAGCAGCTCGGACAAATATGGCTACACCTTC
TRBV10-2	TRBJ2-1	-	-	CASSESTGDSDNEQFF	TGCGCCAGCAGTGAGTCGACCGGGGACTCCGACAATGAGCAGTTCTTC
TRBV5-1	TRBJ1-1	-	-	CASSLGQLYTEAFF	TGCGCCAGCAGCCTCGGACAGTTGTACACTGAAGCTTTCTTT
TRBV11-2	TRBJ2-7	TRBD1	-	CASSFQRTGNYEQYF	TGTGCCAGCAGCTTCCAAAGGACAGGGAACTACGAGCAGTACTTC
TRBV4-1	TRBJ1-2	TRBD1	-	CASSQGVRDRGDHGYTF	TGCGCCAGCAGCCAAGGAGTTCGGGACAGGGGAGATCATGGCTACACCTTC
TRBV2	TRBJ2-2	TRBD1	-	CASSEEGTGEDTGELFF	TGTGCCAGCAGTGAAGAAGGGACAGGGGAGGACACCGGGGAGCTGTTTTTT
TRBV7-3	TRBJ2-2	TRBD2	-	CASSYQREGPGELFF	TGTGCCAGCAGCTATCAGCGGGAGGGCCCCGGGGAGCTGTTTTTT
TRBV28	TRBJ2-1	TRBD2	-	CASSLRLAGDHEQFF	TGTGCCAGCAGTTTGAGGCTAGCGGGAGATCATGAGCAGTTCTTC
TRBV20-1	TRBJ1-2	-	-	CSAANYGYTF	TGCAGTGCCGCTAACTATGGCTACACCTTC
TRBV20-1	TRBJ2-7	TRBD2	-	CSASSGYEQYF	TGCAGTGCTTCTAGCGGCTACGAGCAGTACTTC
TRBV28	TRBJ1-3	-	-	CASSEQGSGNTIYF	TGTGCCAGCAGCGAACAGGGCTCTGGAAACACCATATATTTT
TRBV25-1	TRBJ2-1	TRBD2	-	CASSEGGGASNEQFF	TGTGCCAGCAGTGAGGGCGGGGGGGCCTCCAATGAGCAGTTCTTC
TRBV19	TRBJ1-1	-	-	CATRIGNTEAFF	TGTGCCACCAGGATCGGGAACACTGAAGCTTTCTTT
TRBV21-1	TRBJ2-1	-	-	CASSKERDIHNEQFF	TGTGCCAGCAGCAAAGAGCGGGATATACACAATGAGCAGTTCTTC
TRBV28	TRBJ1-1	-	-	CASSLPGWSEAFF	TGTGCCAGCAGTTTACCAGGGTGGTCTGAAGCTTTCTTT
TRBV7-9	TRBJ2-7	-	-	CASSLAEASRNSYEQYF	TGTGCCAGCAGCTTAGCGGAAGCGTCCCGCAACTCCTACGAGCAGTACTTC
TRBV28	TRBJ1-3	-	-	CASSLSRGGNTIYF	TGTGCCAGCAGTTTGTCCAGGGGTGGAAACACCATATATTTT
TRBV30	TRBJ2-7	TRBD1	-	CAWARDRGYEQYF	TGTGCCTGGGCCCGGGACAGGGGCTACGAGCAGTACTTC
TRBV29-1	TRBJ1-2	-	-	CSAGDPRGNYGYTF	TGCAGCGCCGGAGACCCTCGGGGTAACTATGGCTACACCTTC
TRBV28	TRBJ2-7	TRBD2	-	CASSLAGGAYEQYF	TGTGCCAGCAGCCTAGCGGGTGGGGCCTACGAGCAGTACTTC
TRBV5-1	TRBJ1-6	-	-	CASTNNSPLHF	TGCGCCAGCACAAATAATTCACCCCTCCACTTT
TRBV19	TRBJ1-2	TRBD1	-	CASTKSGTGWPPNYGYTF	TGTGCCAGTACCAAATCCGGGACAGGGTGGCCCCCTAACTATGGCTACACCTTC
TRBV28	TRBJ1-6	-	-	CASSFSRGHLFPLHF	TGTGCCAGCAGTTTCTCCAGGGGCCACCTATTCCCCCTCCACTTT
TRBV19	TRBJ2-1	TRBD1	-	CASSMTGGYNEQFF	TGTGCCAGTAGTATGACAGGGGGCTACAATGAGCAGTTCTTC
TRBV7-9	TRBJ1-4	-	-	CASSLTGPEEKLFF	TGTGCCAGCAGCTTGACAGGTCCTGAAGAAAAACTGTTTTTT